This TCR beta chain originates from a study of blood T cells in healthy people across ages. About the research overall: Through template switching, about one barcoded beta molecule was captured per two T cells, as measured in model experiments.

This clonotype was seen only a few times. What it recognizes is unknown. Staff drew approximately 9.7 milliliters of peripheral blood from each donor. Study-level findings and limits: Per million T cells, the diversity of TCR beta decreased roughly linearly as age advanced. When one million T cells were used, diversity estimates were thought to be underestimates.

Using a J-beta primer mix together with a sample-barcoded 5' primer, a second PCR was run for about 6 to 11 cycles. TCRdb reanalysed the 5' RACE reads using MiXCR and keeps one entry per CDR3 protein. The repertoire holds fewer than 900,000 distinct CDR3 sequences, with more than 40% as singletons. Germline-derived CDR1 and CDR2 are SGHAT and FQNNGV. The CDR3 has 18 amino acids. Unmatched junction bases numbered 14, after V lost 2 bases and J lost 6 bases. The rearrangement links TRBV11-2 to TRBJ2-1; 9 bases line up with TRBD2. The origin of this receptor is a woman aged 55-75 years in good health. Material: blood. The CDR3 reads CASSLNFPGGGAGNEQFF. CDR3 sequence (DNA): TGTGCCAGCAGCTTAAACTTCCCCGGCGGGGGGGCAGGCAATGAGCAGTTCTTC.